The present entry profiles one T cell receptor (beta chain) with its context. What it binds is unknown. Germline values: CDR1 SQVTM, CDR2 ANQGSEA. The CDR3 consists of 12 residues. The trim removed 4 bases at V and 4 bases at J, leaving 4 bases unmatched. Sorted populations were all over 95% pure. Expressed TCRB transcripts were sequenced because the isolated RNA had all been reverse transcribed beforehand. Using immunoSEQ multiplex PCR, the repertoire was profiled, and TCRdb retains in-frame clones only, with some absent. The repertoire holds roughly 280,000 clones, with around 22% as singletons. This record belongs to a study of beta chain features in type 1 diabetes. Study in general: Patient and healthy donor groups were alike in age, gender and cell yields. Study-wide results and caveats: Reduced insertions and increased deletions marked VDJ junctions in type 1 diabetes patients. Moderate yet significant TCRB CDR3 shortening was seen in Type 1 diabetes patients in all four CD4+ subsets.

This TCR derives from a woman younger than 45 with type 1 diabetes. V gene TRBV29-1 combines with J gene TRBJ2-7; the match to TRBD1 covers 7 bases. Sequences were obtained from naive CD4+ T cells from blood. The CDR3 nucleotides are TGCAGCGTTGCGGTCAGGGGGTACGAGCAGTACTTC. Protein product: CSVAVRGYEQYF.